The clone carrying this T cell receptor (beta chain) came up many times. These data originate in a study of early T cells in non-severe SARS-CoV-2 infection. The wider study: It was bulk RNA from unsorted whole blood that was sequenced, and the chains were unpaired.

Trimming removed 4 bases from V and 3 bases from J; junction bases left unmatched: 8. Germline assignment: CDR1 SGHTA and CDR2 FQGNSA. The CDR3 runs 15 residues. cDNA molecules, individually, were tagged with unique molecular identifiers. MiXCR was run by TCRdb on the 5' RACE reads, yielding one entry per CDR3 protein. The repertoire holds more than 20,000 distinct CDR3 sequences, with roughly 4% as singletons. This sequence joins TRBV7-2 and TRBJ2-5, with 7 bases aligning to TRBD1. Specimen: whole blood. The sequence was obtained from an adult who was a healthcare worker with PCR-confirmed SARS-CoV-2 infection or an uninfected control (not recorded which). DNA for the CDR3: TGTGCCAGCAGCTATCAACAGGGGACCAAAGAGACCCAGTACTTC. Amino acid sequence: CASSYQQGTKETQYF.